Below, 25 T cell receptor beta chains from the same sample are listed, as sequenced in a study of cytomegalovirus exposure and HLA in healthy donors. Sequencing was performed with immunoSEQ multiplex PCR; in TCRdb, only in-frame clones are kept and a portion is missing. The sample lists hundreds of thousands of clones; around nine tenths were seen once. Specimen: PBMCs. These receptors originate from a man younger than 30 in good health and CMV-seronegative.

This sequence joins TRBV28 and TRBJ2-4, with 13 bases matching TRBD2. Germline trimming cut 8 bases from V and 5 bases from J; bases unmatched to any gene: 18. CDR1 and CDR2 from the germline V gene are MDHEN and SYDVKM. The CDR3 is made up of 19 amino acids. The CDR3 loop is CASSISTSGRAEVENIQYF. For the CDR3, the DNA is TGTGCCAGCTCGATTAGCACTAGCGGGAGGGCCGAGGTGGAAAACATTCAGTACTTC.

This clone turned up a few times. This chain joins TRBV9 and TRBJ1-1; 7 positions agree with TRBD1. The CDR3 consists of 15 residues. Germline V CDR1 and CDR2: SGDLS, YYNGEE. V gave up 3 bases and J gave up 1 base; unmatched junction bases: 6. Here the CDR3 reads CASSALTGWNTEAFF. The CDR3 region has the DNA TGTGCCAGCAGCGCCCTGACAGGGTGGAACACTGAAGCTTTCTTT. The full variable domain, rest sourced from reference TRBV9 and TRBJ1-1, is DSGVTQTPKHLITATGQRVTLRCSPRSGDLSVYWYQQSLDQGLQFLIQYYNGEERAKGNILERFSAQQFPDLHSELNLSSLELGDSALYFCASSALTGWNTEAFFGQGTRLTVV.

The chain recombines TRBV28 with TRBJ2-2, with 12 bases fitting TRBD2. This CDR3 contains 16 residues. Looked up from germline, CDR1 is MDHEN and CDR2 is SYDVKM. V was pared by 5 bases and J by 7 bases, with 8 bases of the junction left unmatched. The CDR3 DNA reads TGTGCCAGCAGTCGGACTAGCGGGAAAGGAAACGGGGAGCTGTTTTTT. Amino acids: CASSRTSGKGNGELFF.

The DNA for the CDR3 is TGTGCCAGCAGCCAGGACAGCTATGGCTACACCTTC. Translation gives CASSQDSYGYTF. The chain employs TRBV7-9 and TRBJ1-2, with D perhaps TRBD1 (6 bases). This CDR3 has 12 amino acids. V lost 5 bases and J lost 4, with 8 bases in between. CDR1 is SEHNR and CDR2 is FQNEAQ in the germline V gene (reference sequence). The full variable domain, completed using reference TRBV7-9 and TRBJ1-2, is DTGVSQNPRHKITKRGQNVTFRCDPISEHNRLYWYRQTLGQGPEFLTYFQNEAQLEKSRLLSDRFSAERPKGSFSTLEIQRTEQGDSAMYLCASSQDSYGYTFGSGTRLTVV.

As to this clone: Relative to the germline gene, one junction end is altered; a read error may explain this. In DNA, the CDR3 is TGTGTCAGCAGTGACGACAGGGTAGATGGAAACACCATATATTTT. Protein sequence: CVSSDDRVDGNTIYF. This sequence joins TRBV6-1 and TRBJ1-3; 7 bases match TRBD1. The CDR3 totals 15 residues. The germline CDR1 and CDR2 sequences are MNHNS and SASEGT.

This clone turned up a few times. The chain employs TRBV18 and TRBJ1-5, with D perhaps matching TRBD1 (5 bases). Between the trimmed V and J ends, which lost 0 bases and 1 base, there was a span of 16 bases. The germline gives CDR1 KGHSH, CDR2 LQKENI. The CDR3 is 18 residues long. The DNA for the CDR3 is TGTGCCAGCTCACCACCGTTTCAGGGCTTGTACAGCAATCAGCCCCAGCATTTT. It codes for CASSPPFQGLYSNQPQHF.

CDR3 amino acids: CASSQEPGGLGYEQYF. The CDR3, as DNA: TGCGCCAGCAGCCAAGAACCGGGGGGCCTTGGGTACGAGCAGTACTTC. The rearrangement links TRBV4-1 to TRBJ2-7; a weak D match, TRBD2 (7 bases). V was shortened by 0 bases and J by 4 bases, with 16 bases between the two germline ends. The germline gives CDR1 MGHRA, CDR2 YSYEKL. CDR3 length: 16 residues.

The chain recombines TRBV7-2 with TRBJ2-7, with TRBD1 as a possible D gene (6 bases). The ends were cut back, 2 bases at V and 3 bases at J, with 14 bases in the middle. The CDR3 has 15 amino acids. In germline, CDR1 is SGHTA, CDR2 FQGNSA. CDR3 region: CASSLNGQSNYEQYF. As DNA, the CDR3 is TGTGCCAGCAGCTTAAATGGACAGTCTAACTACGAGCAGTACTTC. The full variable domain, its missing parts supplied by reference TRBV7-2 and TRBJ2-7, is GAGVSQSPSNKVTEKGKDVELRCDPISGHTALYWYRQSLGQGLEFLIYFQGNSAPDKSGLPSDRFSAERTGGSVSTLTIQRTQQEDSAVYLCASSLNGQSNYEQYFGPGTRLTVT.

The genes are TRBV28 and TRBJ2-2; 8 bases are shared with TRBD2. With 5 bases clipped from V and 7 bases from J, the junction kept 9 bases outside the gene matches. The germline V gene encodes CDR1 MDHEN and CDR2 SYDVKM. The CDR3 spans 15 residues. The CDR3 coding sequence is TGTGCCAGCAGTATAACGGGACTAGGATACGGGGAGCTGTTTTTT. Its protein product is CASSITGLGYGELFF.

The chain is built from TRBV11-3 and TRBJ2-3; 10 bases map to TRBD1. The germline gives CDR1 SGHNT, CDR2 YENEEA. The CDR3 extends over 17 amino acids. Trimming at V came to 1 base and at J to 3 bases, leaving 7 bases not matched to a gene. This CDR3 is CASSLGFGTGATDTQYF. CDR3 in DNA: TGTGCCAGCAGCTTAGGTTTTGGGACAGGGGCGACAGATACGCAGTATTTT.

J is TRBJ2-7 and V is TRBV7-9; 11 bases fit TRBD2. Unmatched junction bases numbered 2, after V lost 10 bases and J lost 3 bases. Germline CDR1 reads SEHNR; CDR2 reads FQNEAQ (reference sequence). This CDR3 is built from 12 residues. CDR3 in DNA: TGTGCCATAACTAGCGGGAGCTACGAGCAGTACTTC. It codes for CAITSGSYEQYF.

The chain carries TRBV27 and TRBJ1-5, with D perhaps TRBD1 (5 bases). The CDR3 spans 13 residues. With 5 bases removed from V and 6 bases from J, the gap between germline ends came to 11 bases. Germline lookup yields CDR1 MNHEY and CDR2 SMNVEV (reference sequence). This chain's CDR3 is CASSPTGVQPQHF. For the CDR3, the DNA is TGTGCCAGCAGTCCAACGGGGGTTCAGCCCCAGCATTTT.

The V and J genes are TRBV27 and TRBJ2-7; 11 bases are shared with TRBD1. The CDR3 is 16 amino acids. The germline V gene encodes CDR1 MNHEY and CDR2 SMNVEV (reference sequence). The junction had 5 bases not matched to a gene; V was cut back by 3 bases and J by 1 base. In nucleotides, the CDR3 is TGTGCCAGCAGTTTCGGGACAGGGGGGGGATCCTACGAGCAGTACTTC. Amino acid sequence: CASSFGTGGGSYEQYF.

The gene calls are TRBV10-3 and TRBJ2-3; D possibly corresponds to TRBD1 (6 bases). The germline V gene encodes CDR1 ENHRY and CDR2 SYGVKD. The CDR3 length is 13 residues. Trimming stripped 3 bases from V and 6 bases from J, with 10 bases between. The CDR3 loop reads CAISDRGVDTQYF. The CDR3 DNA reads TGTGCCATCAGTGACAGGGGAGTGGATACGCAGTATTTT.

The chain has TRBV2 and TRBJ1-5; a possible D gene is TRBD1 (5 bases). The CDR3 consists of 15 residues. Trimming removed 0 bases from V and 4 bases from J, with 10 bases in between. Germline CDR1 is SNHLY and CDR2 is FYNNEI. CDR3 DNA: TGTGCCAGCAGTGAAGCGCTGGACACAAATCAGCCCCAGCATTTT. Translation gives CASSEALDTNQPQHF.

CDR3 protein: CASSGLYNEQFF. The DNA for the CDR3 is TGTGCCAGCAGTGGTTTATACAATGAGCAGTTCTTC. V and J are TRBV2 and TRBJ2-1, with D uncertain. From germline, CDR1 is SNHLY and CDR2 FYNNEI. The CDR3 runs to 12 residues. V gave up 4 bases and J gave up 4 bases, with 5 bases separating them.

This clone showed up just once. This chain joins TRBV9 and TRBJ1-1, with a weak D call TRBD1 (5 bases). Germline lookup yields CDR1 SGDLS and CDR2 YYNGEE. Trimming stripped 0 bases from V and 0 bases from J, with 15 bases between. This CDR3 contains 17 residues. The CDR3 region has the DNA TGTGCCAGCAGCGTAGTTACCCCGGGGGGAGTGAACACTGAAGCTTTCTTT. Its protein is CASSVVTPGGVNTEAFF.

The V and J genes are TRBV2 and TRBJ2-1; D gene ambiguous. V lost 7 bases to trimming and J lost 4 bases, with 5 bases between them. The CDR3 runs 11 residues. Germline loops: CDR1 SNHLY, CDR2 FYNNEI. The CDR3 here is CASTYYNEQFF. In DNA, the CDR3 is TGTGCCAGCACCTATTACAATGAGCAGTTCTTC. The full variable domain, completed using reference TRBV2 and TRBJ2-1, is EPEVTQTPSHQVTQMGQEVILRCVPISNHLYFYWYRQILGQKVEFLVSFYNNEISEKSEIFDDQFSVERPDGSNFTLKIRSTKLEDSAMYFCASTYYNEQFFGPGTRLTVL.

On this clone itself: The junction and the germline gene differ at one end; a read error may be behind it. This rearrangement joins TRBV6-1 to TRBJ1-1; D possibly corresponds to TRBD1 (6 bases). Germline V CDR1 and CDR2: MNHNS, SASEGT. The CDR3 covers 13 residues. Here the CDR3 reads CASREGQPHEAFF. For the CDR3, the DNA is TGTGCCAGCAGGGAAGGACAGCCCCACGAAGCTTTCTTT.

The gene calls are TRBV4-2 and TRBJ2-3; the match to TRBD2 covers 9 bases. The junction had 8 bases not matched to a gene; V was cut back by 1 base and J by 0 bases. The CDR3 consists of 18 residues. Germline V gives CDR1 LGHNA, CDR2 YNFKEQ. The CDR3 bases are TGTGCCAGCAGCCAAGGCGGGGGGGCGTCCGGAAGCACAGATACGCAGTATTTT. Residues: CASSQGGGASGSTDTQYF.

The chain combines TRBV18 with TRBJ1-4, with D uncertain. The CDR3 totals 15 residues. V was pared by 3 bases and J by 8 bases, with 16 bases between. From germline, CDR1 is KGHSH and CDR2 LQKENI. The CDR3 spells CASSPSGVWREKLFF. DNA for the CDR3: TGTGCCAGCTCACCTTCCGGGGTTTGGAGGGAAAAACTGTTTTTT.

The chain employs TRBV7-8 and TRBJ2-1, with no clear D. V dropped 5 bases and J dropped 7 bases, with 15 bases sitting between them. The CDR3 sequence is 14 residues long. Per germline, CDR1 SGHVS and CDR2 FQNEAQ. The CDR3 protein is CASSPLLTENEQFF. The CDR3 nucleotides are TGTGCCAGCAGCCCCCTCCTGACTGAGAATGAGCAGTTCTTC.

The V call is TRBV15, the J call TRBJ1-2; D unresolved. Trimming pared 0 bases from V and 5 bases from J, leaving 7 bases between. The germline gives CDR1 LNHNV, CDR2 YYDKDF (reference sequence). The CDR3 contains 13 residues. CDR3 loop: CATSRDRHYGYTF. DNA for the CDR3: TGTGCCACCAGCAGAGATCGACATTATGGCTACACCTTC.

The rearrangement links TRBV30 to TRBJ2-7; 9 bases map to TRBD2. The germline V gene has CDR1 GTSNPN and CDR2 SVGIG (reference sequence). The CDR3 sequence is 15 residues long. With 4 bases clipped from V and 0 bases from J, the junction kept 7 bases outside the gene matches. The CDR3 DNA sequence: TGTGCCTGGACCTCAGCGGGACTAGCCTCCTACGAGCAGTACTTC. Translated, it gives CAWTSAGLASYEQYF.

This chain links TRBV27 with TRBJ2-7; D is unresolved. CDR3 length: 13 amino acids. V was cut by 6 bases and J by 0 bases, with 9 bases left in between. Germline V gene data show CDR1 as MNHEY and CDR2 as SMNVEV (reference sequence). The CDR3 nucleotides read TGTGCCAGCAGGCGTCGTAGCTCCTACGAGCAGTACTTC. Encoded protein: CASRRRSSYEQYF.